The 5 T cell receptor beta chains below all came from one sample that was sequenced in a study of blood T cells in healthy people across ages. For the second PCR, which ran for roughly 6 to 12 cycles, a sample-barcoded 5' primer and a J-beta primer mix were used. TCRdb called the 5' RACE reads again in MiXCR, with one record for every CDR3 protein. Counted here are fewer than 1.5 million distinct CDR3 sequences, 35% to 45% occurring once; the ten biggest clones make up approximately 7.9%. Sequenced input: blood. The receptors originated from a young woman in good health.

The J gene is TRBJ2-1, the V gene TRBV12-3 or TRBV12-4; the match to TRBD2 covers 8 bases. J was trimmed by 7 bases and V by 7 bases; bases with no gene match: 6. The CDR3 loop spans 13 amino acids. The CDR3 nucleotides are TGTGCCAGCAACGGGGGGGCGGGGAATGAGCAGTTCTTC. Translated, it gives CASNGGAGNEQFF.

This chain links TRBV5-4 with TRBJ2-1; D remains ambiguous. V was shortened by 4 bases and J by 7 bases, with 12 bases between the two germline ends. The germline CDR1 and CDR2 sequences are SGHNT and YYREEE (reference sequence). The CDR3 loop spans 13 amino acids. As DNA, the CDR3 is TGTGCCAGCAGCCCCGATGTCCAGAATGAGCAGTTCTTC. Protein product: CASSPDVQNEQFF.

This clonotype was counted only a few times. V is TRBV12-3 or TRBV12-4 and J is TRBJ2-5; D is undetermined. V gave up 2 bases and J gave up 5 bases, with 12 bases separating them. The CDR3 consists of 14 residues. This CDR3 reads CASSLMALGETQYF. CDR3 in DNA: TGTGCCAGCAGTTTAATGGCTCTAGGGGAGACCCAGTACTTC.

This chain uses TRBV7-9 with TRBJ2-2; 8 bases fit TRBD2. The CDR3 totals 15 residues. The germline V gene has CDR1 SEHNR and CDR2 FQNEAQ (reference sequence). V trimming: 2 bases; J trimming: 7 bases; junction bases outside the gene matches: 6. The chain's CDR3 is CASSLKSGSYGELFF. The CDR3 coding sequence is TGTGCCAGCAGCTTAAAGAGCGGGAGTTACGGGGAGCTGTTTTTT.

This clonotype was seen at least ten times. CDR3 amino acids: CASSAAQKFF. The CDR3 coding sequence is TGTGCCAGCAGTGCCGCGCAGAAGTTCTTC. V and J are TRBV12-3 or TRBV12-4 and TRBJ2-1; D is unresolved. Trimming left V 5 bases short and J 14 bases short, with 10 bases between. The length of the CDR3 is 10 residues.